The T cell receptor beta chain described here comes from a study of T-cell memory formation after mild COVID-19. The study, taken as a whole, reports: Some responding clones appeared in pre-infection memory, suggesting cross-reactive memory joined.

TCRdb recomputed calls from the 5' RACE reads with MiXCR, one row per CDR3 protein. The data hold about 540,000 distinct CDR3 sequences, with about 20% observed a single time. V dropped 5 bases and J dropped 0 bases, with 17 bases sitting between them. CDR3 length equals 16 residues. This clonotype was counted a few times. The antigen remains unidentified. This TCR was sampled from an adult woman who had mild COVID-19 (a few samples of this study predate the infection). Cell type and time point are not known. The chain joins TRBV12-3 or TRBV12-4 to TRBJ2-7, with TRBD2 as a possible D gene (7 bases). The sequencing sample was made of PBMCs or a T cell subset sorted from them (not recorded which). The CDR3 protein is CASSTWTRGSSYEQYF. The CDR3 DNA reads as TGTGCCAGCAGTACCTGGACTAGGGGGAGCTCCTACGAGCAGTACTTC.